These 16 T cell receptor beta chains were sequenced from one sample in a study of T cell responses to AZD1222 COVID-19 vaccine. Clones were sequenced by immunoSEQ multiplex PCR, and TCRdb holds only the in-frame ones, with some missing. The top ten hold more than 1.5% of the sample, which has 150,000 to 200,000 clones, around 94% seen once. Sequencing was performed on peripheral blood, taken 28 days after the second AZD1222 dose. All receptors come from an adult who received the AZD1222 COVID-19 vaccine.

The rearrangement uses TRBV6-2 or TRBV6-3 and TRBJ2-7, with D unclear. Trimming shortened V by 3 bases and J by 3 bases, and 3 bases separated the two germline ends. Germline CDR1 reads MNHEY; CDR2 reads SVGEGT. The CDR3 spans 11 residues. The CDR3 DNA sequence: TGTGCCAGCAGTTATTACTACGAGCAGTACTTC. This sequence encodes CASSYYYEQYF.

The rearrangement uses TRBV5-4 and TRBJ1-3; the match to TRBD1 covers 10 bases. J gave up 8 bases and V 4 bases, and 12 bases lay outside the gene matches. Germline loops: CDR1 SGHNT, CDR2 YYREEE (reference sequence). The CDR3 runs 16 residues. For the CDR3, the DNA is TGTGCCAGCAGCCCAGGGACAGGGGTGAATATAGACACCATATATTTT. It translates to CASSPGTGVNIDTIYF. The variable domain in full, with the rest retrieved from reference TRBV5-4 and TRBJ1-3, is ETGVTQSPTHLIKTRGQQVTLRCSSQSGHNTVSWYQQALGQGPQFIFQYYREEENGRGNFPPRFSGLQFPNYSSELNVNALELDDSALYLCASSPGTGVNIDTIYFGEGSWLTVV.

The genes are TRBV4-3 and TRBJ2-2; 7 bases are shared with TRBD1. Looked up from germline, CDR1 is LGHNA and CDR2 is YSLEER. Trimming took 1 base from V and 4 from J; bases not matched to a gene: 12. This CDR3 is built from 18 residues. CDR3 in amino acids: CASSQVHSGGSVTGELFF. Written as DNA, the CDR3 is TGCGCCAGCAGCCAAGTTCATTCAGGGGGTTCGGTCACCGGGGAGCTGTTTTTT.

This clone was observed once. This chain links TRBV10-2 with TRBJ1-1, with 9 bases matching TRBD1. The ends lost 6 bases at V and 1 base at J; junction bases unmatched: 6. In germline, CDR1 is WSHSY, CDR2 SAAADI. The CDR3 has 15 residues. Here the CDR3 reads CASRAQGQGNTEAFF. In nucleotides, the CDR3 is TGCGCCAGCAGGGCCCAGGGACAGGGGAACACTGAAGCTTTCTTT.

The V and J genes are TRBV6-5 and TRBJ2-7; 10 positions agree with TRBD1. The CDR3 runs 15 residues. Germline CDR1 reads MNHEY; CDR2 reads SVGAGI. Trimming removed 6 bases from V and 4 bases from J; junction bases left unmatched: 9. The CDR3 sequence is CASRRHGQGGYEQYF. CDR3 sequence (DNA): TGTGCCAGCAGACGCCACGGACAGGGGGGTTACGAGCAGTACTTC.

The genes are TRBV28 and TRBJ1-3; D is unresolved. V lost 7 bases and J 0 bases, leaving 13 bases between the germline ends. The length of the CDR3 is 15 residues. The germline CDR1 and CDR2 sequences are MDHEN and SYDVKM. CDR3 nucleotide sequence: TGTGCCAGCACCCCTACCCTATACTCTGGAAACACCATATATTTT. Its protein is CASTPTLYSGNTIYF.

The chain recombines TRBV4-2 with TRBJ2-2, with TRBD2 matching 14 bases. Trimming cost V 1 base and J 0 bases; bases outside gene matches: 4. This CDR3 has 19 residues. Germline CDR1 and CDR2: LGHNA and YNFKEQ. The CDR3 coding sequence is TGTGCCAGCAGCCAAGGGACTAGCGGGAGGTTTACGAACACCGGGGAGCTGTTTTTT. Its translation is CASSQGTSGRFTNTGELFF.

The chain links TRBV6-5 to TRBJ1-1, with TRBD1 as a possible D gene (5 bases). V gave up 6 bases and J gave up 1 base, with 15 bases separating them. The CDR3 is 15 residues long. CDR1 MNHEY and CDR2 SVGAGI come from the germline V gene. This CDR3 is CASRDRGGANTEAFF. For the CDR3, the DNA is TGTGCCAGCAGAGACCGGGGAGGGGCGAACACTGAAGCTTTCTTT.

The V gene is TRBV9, the J gene TRBJ2-1, with TRBD2 matching 9 bases. Germline assignment: CDR1 SGDLS and CDR2 YYNGEE. Trimming took 3 bases from V and 7 from J; bases not matched to a gene: 5. The CDR3 has 14 residues. The CDR3 is CASSGGLALNEQFF. CDR3 in DNA: TGTGCCAGCAGCGGGGGACTAGCTTTGAATGAGCAGTTCTTC.

This chain links TRBV12-3 or TRBV12-4 with TRBJ1-1; D gene ambiguous. The CDR3 sequence is 13 residues long. Trimming removed 7 bases from V and 3 bases from J, with 12 bases in between. Written as DNA, the CDR3 is TGTGCCAGCACCATAGACAAGGACACTGAAGCTTTCTTT. Amino acid sequence: CASTIDKDTEAFF.

The chain links TRBV28 to TRBJ2-2, with no clear D. V lost 10 bases and J lost 7, with 16 bases in between. The CDR3 extends over 13 amino acids. Germline V gives CDR1 MDHEN, CDR2 SYDVKM. The CDR3 nucleotides are TGTGCCATTAAGTCCCCGGGTGACGGGGAGCTGTTTTTT. Protein sequence: CAIKSPGDGELFF.

The rearrangement links TRBV7-3 to TRBJ2-2; unclear D gene. The germline V gene has CDR1 SGHTA and CDR2 FQGTGA. V lost 6 bases and J 0 bases, leaving 11 bases between the germline ends. There are 15 residues in the CDR3. CDR3 DNA sequence: TGTGCCAGCAGTAGATACGAAGCGAACACCGGGGAGCTGTTTTTT. It specifies CASSRYEANTGELFF.

This chain joins TRBV28 and TRBJ2-5, with no clear D. The germline V gene encodes CDR1 MDHEN and CDR2 SYDVKM. This CDR3 has 11 residues. V shed 8 bases and J shed 7 bases, with 11 bases lying between them. This chain's CDR3 is CASADRLTQYF. The CDR3 bases are TGTGCCAGCGCGGATCGGCTGACCCAGTACTTC.

The V and J genes are TRBV24-1 and TRBJ2-1, with 8 bases matching TRBD2. This CDR3 is 16 amino acids long. V lost 0 bases, J lost 5 bases, and 5 bases stayed unmatched. Per the germline V gene, CDR1 is KGHDR and CDR2 is SFDVKD. The chain's CDR3 is CATSDLSGRAHNEQFF. CDR3 coding DNA: TGTGCCACCAGTGATTTGTCCGGGAGGGCCCACAATGAGCAGTTCTTC.

This clone has just one count. The gene calls are TRBV4-1 and TRBJ2-7; the match to TRBD1 covers 9 bases. Losses at the gene ends were 0 bases for V and 0 bases for J; bases not matched to a gene: 3. The germline gives CDR1 MGHRA, CDR2 YSYEKL. The CDR3 has 16 amino acids. Here the CDR3 DNA reads TGCGCCAGCAGCCAAGATTGGGACAGGGCCTCCTACGAGCAGTACTTC. It translates to CASSQDWDRASYEQYF.

The chain combines TRBV5-8 with TRBJ1-2, with 12 bases that match TRBD1. The CDR3 contains 15 residues. V lost 1 base, J lost 9 bases, and 7 bases stayed unmatched. From germline, CDR1 is SGHTS and CDR2 YDEGEE. CDR3: CASSLYGTGGLRYTF. In DNA form, the CDR3 reads TGTGCCAGCAGCTTGTACGGGACAGGGGGCTTACGCTACACCTTC.